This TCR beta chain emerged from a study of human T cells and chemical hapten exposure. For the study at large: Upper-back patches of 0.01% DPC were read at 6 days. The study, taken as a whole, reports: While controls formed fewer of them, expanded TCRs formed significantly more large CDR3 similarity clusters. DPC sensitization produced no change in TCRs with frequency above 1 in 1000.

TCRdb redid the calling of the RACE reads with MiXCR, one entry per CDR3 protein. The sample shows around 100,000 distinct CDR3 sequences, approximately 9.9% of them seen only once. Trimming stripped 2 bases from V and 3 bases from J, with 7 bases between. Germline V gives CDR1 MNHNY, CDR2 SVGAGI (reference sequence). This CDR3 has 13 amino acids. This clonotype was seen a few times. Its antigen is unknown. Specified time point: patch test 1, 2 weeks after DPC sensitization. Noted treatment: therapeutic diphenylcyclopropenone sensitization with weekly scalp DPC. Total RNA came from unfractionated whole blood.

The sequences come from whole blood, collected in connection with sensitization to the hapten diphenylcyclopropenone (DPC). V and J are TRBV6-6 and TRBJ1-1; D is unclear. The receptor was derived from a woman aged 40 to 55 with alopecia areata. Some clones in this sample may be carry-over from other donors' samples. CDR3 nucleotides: TGTGCCAGCAGTTACCCTAGGGACACTGAAGCTTTCTTT. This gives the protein CASSYPRDTEAFF.